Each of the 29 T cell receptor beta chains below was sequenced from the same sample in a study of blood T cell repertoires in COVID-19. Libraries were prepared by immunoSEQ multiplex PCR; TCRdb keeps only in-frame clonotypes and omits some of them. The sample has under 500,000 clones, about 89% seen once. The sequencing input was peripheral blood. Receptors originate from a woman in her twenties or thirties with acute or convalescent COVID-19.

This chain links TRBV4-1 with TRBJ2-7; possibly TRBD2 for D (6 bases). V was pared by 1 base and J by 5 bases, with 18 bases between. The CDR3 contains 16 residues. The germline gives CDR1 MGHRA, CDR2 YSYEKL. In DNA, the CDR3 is TGCGCCAGCAGCCAAGCTGGAGGGGCTATAGTCCACGAGCAGTACTTC. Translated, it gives CASSQAGGAIVHEQYF.

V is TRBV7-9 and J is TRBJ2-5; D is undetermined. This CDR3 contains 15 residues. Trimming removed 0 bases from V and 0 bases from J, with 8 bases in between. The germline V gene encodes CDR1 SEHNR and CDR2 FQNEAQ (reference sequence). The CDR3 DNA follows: TGTGCCAGCAGCTTAGCGAGGCAGTACCAAGAGACCCAGTACTTC. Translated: CASSLARQYQETQYF.

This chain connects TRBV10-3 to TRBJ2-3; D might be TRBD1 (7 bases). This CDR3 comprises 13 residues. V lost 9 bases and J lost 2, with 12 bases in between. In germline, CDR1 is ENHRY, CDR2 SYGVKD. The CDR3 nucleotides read TGTGCCATACGCGGGACAGCCACAGATACGCAGTATTTT. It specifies CAIRGTATDTQYF.

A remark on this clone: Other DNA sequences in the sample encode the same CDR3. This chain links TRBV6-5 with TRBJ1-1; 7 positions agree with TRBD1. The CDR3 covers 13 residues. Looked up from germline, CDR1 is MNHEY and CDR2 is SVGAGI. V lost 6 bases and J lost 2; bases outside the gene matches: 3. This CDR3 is CASRGQLNTEAFF. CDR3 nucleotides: TGTGCCAGCAGGGGACAGCTAAACACTGAAGCTTTCTTT.

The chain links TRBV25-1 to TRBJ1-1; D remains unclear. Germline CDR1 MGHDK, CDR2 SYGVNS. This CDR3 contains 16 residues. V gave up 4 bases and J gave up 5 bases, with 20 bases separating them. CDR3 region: CASSARSTSRGTEAFF. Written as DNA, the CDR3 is TGTGCCAGCAGTGCTAGGTCCACCTCCAGAGGTACTGAAGCTTTCTTT.

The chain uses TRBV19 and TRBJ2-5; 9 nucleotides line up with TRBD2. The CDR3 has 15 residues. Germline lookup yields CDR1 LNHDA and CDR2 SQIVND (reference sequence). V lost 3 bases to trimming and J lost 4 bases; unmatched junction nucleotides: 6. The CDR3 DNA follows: TGTGCCAGTAGTATTCGGGCGGGGGGGCCAGAGACCCAGTACTTC. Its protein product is CASSIRAGGPETQYF.

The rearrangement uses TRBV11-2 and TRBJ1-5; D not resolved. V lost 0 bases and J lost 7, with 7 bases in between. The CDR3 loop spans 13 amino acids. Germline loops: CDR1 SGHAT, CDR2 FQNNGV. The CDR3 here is CASSLDTGQPQHF. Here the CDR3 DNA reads TGTGCCAGCAGCTTAGATACCGGGCAGCCCCAGCATTTT.

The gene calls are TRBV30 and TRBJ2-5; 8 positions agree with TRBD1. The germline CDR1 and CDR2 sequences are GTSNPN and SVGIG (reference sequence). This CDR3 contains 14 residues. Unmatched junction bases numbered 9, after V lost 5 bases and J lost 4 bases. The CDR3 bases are TGTGCCTGGGACAGGGGTAACGTGGGAGAGACCCAGTACTTC. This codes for CAWDRGNVGETQYF.

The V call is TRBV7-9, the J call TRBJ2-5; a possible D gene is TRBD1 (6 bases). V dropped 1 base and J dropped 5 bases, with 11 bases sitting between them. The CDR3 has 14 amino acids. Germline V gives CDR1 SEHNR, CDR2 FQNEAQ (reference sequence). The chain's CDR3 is CASSLGGPRETQYF. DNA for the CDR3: TGTGCCAGCAGCTTAGGGGGGCCACGGGAGACCCAGTACTTC. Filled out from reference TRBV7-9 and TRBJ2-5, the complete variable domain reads DTGVSQNPRHKITKRGQNVTFRCDPISEHNRLYWYRQTLGQGPEFLTYFQNEAQLEKSRLLSDRFSAERPKGSFSTLEIQRTEQGDSAMYLCASSLGGPRETQYFGPGTRLLVL.

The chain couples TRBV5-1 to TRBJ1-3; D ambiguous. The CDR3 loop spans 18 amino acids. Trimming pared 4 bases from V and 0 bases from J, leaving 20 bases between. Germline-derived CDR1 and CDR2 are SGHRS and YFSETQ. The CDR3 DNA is TGCGCCAGCAGCCCCGCCCACCGGAGGGCGCGCTCTGGAAACACCATATATTTT. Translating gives CASSPAHRRARSGNTIYF.

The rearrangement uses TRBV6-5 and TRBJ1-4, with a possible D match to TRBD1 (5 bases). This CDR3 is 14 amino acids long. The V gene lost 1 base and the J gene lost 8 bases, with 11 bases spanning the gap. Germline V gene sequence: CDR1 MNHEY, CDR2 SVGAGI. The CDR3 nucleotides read TGTGCCAGCAGTTACTTAGCGGGACGCGAAAAACTGTTTTTT. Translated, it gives CASSYLAGREKLFF.

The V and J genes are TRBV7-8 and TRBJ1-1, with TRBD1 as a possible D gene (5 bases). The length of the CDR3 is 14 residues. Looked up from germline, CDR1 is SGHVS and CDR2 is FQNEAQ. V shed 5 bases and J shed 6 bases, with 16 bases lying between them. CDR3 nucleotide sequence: TGTGCCAGCAGCCTTATCGGGGGGGAGGCTGAAGCTTTCTTT. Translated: CASSLIGGEAEAFF.

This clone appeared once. The CDR3 DNA sequence: TGTGCCAGCAGCTTCTCAGATACGCAGTATTTT. This encodes CASSFSDTQYF. The chain couples TRBV11-2 to TRBJ2-3, with no clear D. Germline V gives CDR1 SGHAT, CDR2 FQNNGV. The CDR3 totals 11 residues. The V end was cut by 3 bases, the J end by 4 bases, with 2 bases between.

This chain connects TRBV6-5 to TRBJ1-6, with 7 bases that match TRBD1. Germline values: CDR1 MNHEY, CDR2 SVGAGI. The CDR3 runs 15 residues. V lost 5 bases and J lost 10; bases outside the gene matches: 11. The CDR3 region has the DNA TGTGCCAGCAGTAGGGGGATACAGGGGTGGTCACCCCTCCACTTT. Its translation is CASSRGIQGWSPLHF.

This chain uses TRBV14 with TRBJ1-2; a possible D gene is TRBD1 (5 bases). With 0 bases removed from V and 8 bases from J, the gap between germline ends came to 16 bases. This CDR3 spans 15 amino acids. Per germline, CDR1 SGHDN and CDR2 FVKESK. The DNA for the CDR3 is TGTGCCAGCAGCCAAGAGGAGTGGCAGGGTCGGGGCTACACCTTC. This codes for CASSQEEWQGRGYTF.

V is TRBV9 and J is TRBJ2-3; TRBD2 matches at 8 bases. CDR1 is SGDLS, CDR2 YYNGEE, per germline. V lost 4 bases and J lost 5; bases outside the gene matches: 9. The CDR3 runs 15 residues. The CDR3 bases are TGTGCCAGCAGCACCCGGACTAGCTGGGGAGATACGCAGTATTTT. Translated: CASSTRTSWGDTQYF.

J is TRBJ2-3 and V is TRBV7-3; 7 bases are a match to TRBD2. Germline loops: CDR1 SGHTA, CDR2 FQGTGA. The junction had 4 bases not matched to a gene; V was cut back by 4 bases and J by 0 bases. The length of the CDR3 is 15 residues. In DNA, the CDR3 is TGTGCCAGCAGCTCGAGCGGGGAAAGCACAGATACGCAGTATTTT. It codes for CASSSSGESTDTQYF.

CDR3 residues: CASSQDVYDKPNSPLHF. The CDR3 DNA is TGTGCCAGCAGCCAAGACGTTTATGACAAACCAAATTCACCCCTCCACTTT. This rearrangement joins TRBV14 to TRBJ1-6; D unclear. The V gene's germline CDR1 is SGHDN and CDR2 FVKESK. V gave up 0 bases and J gave up 7 bases, with 16 bases separating them. This CDR3 spans 17 amino acids.

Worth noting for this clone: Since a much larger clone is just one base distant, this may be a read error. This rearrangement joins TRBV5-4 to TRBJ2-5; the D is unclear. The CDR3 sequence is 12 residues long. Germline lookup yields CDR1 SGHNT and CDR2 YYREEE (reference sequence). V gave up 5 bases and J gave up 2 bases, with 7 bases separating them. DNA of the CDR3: TGTGCCAGCAGTCTCGGGCAAGAGACCCAGTACTTC. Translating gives CASSLGQETQYF.

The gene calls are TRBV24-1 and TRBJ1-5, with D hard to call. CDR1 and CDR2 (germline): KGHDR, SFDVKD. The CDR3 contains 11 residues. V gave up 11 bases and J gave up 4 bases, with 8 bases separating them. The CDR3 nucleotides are TGTGCCAGGAGGGTAAATCAGCCCCAGCATTTT. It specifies CARRVNQPQHF.

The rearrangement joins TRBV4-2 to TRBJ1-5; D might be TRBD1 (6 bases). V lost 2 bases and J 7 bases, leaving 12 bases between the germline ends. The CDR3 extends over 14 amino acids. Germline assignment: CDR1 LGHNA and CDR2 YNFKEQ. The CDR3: CASSQKTGNQPQHF. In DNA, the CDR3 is TGTGCCAGCAGCCAAAAAACAGGGAACCAGCCCCAGCATTTT.

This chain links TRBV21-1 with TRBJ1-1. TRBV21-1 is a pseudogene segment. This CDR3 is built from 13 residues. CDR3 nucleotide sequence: TGTGCCAGCAGCAAACGCAGAAGGAGGGAAGCTTTCTTT. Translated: CASSKRRRREAFF.

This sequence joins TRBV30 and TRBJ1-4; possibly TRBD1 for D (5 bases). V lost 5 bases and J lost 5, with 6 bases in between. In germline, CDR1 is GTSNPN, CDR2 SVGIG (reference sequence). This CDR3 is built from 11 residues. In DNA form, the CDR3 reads TGTGCCTGGGAGGGGAATGAAAAACTGTTTTTT. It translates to CAWEGNEKLFF.

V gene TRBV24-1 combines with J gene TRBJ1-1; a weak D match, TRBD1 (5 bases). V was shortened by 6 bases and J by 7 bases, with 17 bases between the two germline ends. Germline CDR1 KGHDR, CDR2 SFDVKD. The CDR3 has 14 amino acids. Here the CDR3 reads CATSPGQDTIEAFF. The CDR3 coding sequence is TGTGCCACCAGTCCGGGCCAGGACACGATTGAAGCTTTCTTT.

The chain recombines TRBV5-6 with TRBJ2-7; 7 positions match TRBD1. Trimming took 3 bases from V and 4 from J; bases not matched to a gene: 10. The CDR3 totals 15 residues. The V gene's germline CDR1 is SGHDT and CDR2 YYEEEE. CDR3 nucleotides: TGTGCCAGCAGCTCCTATGGAACAGGGGTTTACGAGCAGTACTTC. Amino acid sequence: CASSSYGTGVYEQYF.

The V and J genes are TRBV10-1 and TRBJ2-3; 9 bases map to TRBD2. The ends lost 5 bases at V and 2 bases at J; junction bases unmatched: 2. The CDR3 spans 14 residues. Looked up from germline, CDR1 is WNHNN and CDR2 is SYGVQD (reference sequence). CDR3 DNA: TGCGCCAGCAGTTTAGCGGGGGACACAGATACGCAGTATTTT. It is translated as CASSLAGDTDTQYF.

CDR3 protein: CASSGGQGTSTGELFF. The CDR3 DNA reads as TGTGCCAGCAGCGGGGGACAGGGGACTTCCACCGGGGAGCTGTTTTTT. V usage is TRBV9 and J usage is TRBJ2-2, with 10 bases lining up with TRBD1. Unmatched junction bases numbered 6, after V lost 3 bases and J lost 4 bases. This CDR3 is built from 16 residues. Per germline, CDR1 SGDLS and CDR2 YYNGEE.

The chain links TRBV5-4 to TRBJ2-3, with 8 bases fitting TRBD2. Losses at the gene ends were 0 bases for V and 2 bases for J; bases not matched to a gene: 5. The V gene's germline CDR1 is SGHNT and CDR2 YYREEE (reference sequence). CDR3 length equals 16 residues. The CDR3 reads CASSLASGPYTDTQYF. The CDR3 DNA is TGTGCCAGCAGCTTGGCTAGCGGGCCCTACACAGATACGCAGTATTTT. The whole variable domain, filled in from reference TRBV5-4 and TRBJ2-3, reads ETGVTQSPTHLIKTRGQQVTLRCSSQSGHNTVSWYQQALGQGPQFIFQYYREEENGRGNFPPRFSGLQFPNYSSELNVNALELDDSALYLCASSLASGPYTDTQYFGPGTRLTVL.

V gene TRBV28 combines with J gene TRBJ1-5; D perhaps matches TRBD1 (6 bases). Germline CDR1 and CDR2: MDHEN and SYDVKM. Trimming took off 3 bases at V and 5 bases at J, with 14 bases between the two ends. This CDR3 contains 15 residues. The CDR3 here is CASSLAQGFDQPQHF. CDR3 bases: TGTGCCAGCAGTTTGGCACAGGGATTCGATCAGCCCCAGCATTTT.